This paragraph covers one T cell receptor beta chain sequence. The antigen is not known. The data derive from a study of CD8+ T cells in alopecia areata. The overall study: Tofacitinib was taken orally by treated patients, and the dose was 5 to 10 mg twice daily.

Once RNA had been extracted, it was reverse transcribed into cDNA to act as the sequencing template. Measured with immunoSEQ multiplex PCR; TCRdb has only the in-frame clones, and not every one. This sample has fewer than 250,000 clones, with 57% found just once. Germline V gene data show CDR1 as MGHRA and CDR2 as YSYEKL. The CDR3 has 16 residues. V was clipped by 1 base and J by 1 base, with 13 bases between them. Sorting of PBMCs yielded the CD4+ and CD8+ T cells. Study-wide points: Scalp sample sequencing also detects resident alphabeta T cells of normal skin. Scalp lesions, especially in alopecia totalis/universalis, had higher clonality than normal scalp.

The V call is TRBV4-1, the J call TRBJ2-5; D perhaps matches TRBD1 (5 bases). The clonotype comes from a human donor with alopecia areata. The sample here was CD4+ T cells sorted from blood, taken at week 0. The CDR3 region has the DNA TGCGCCAGCAGCCAAGGTACTGACAGCCCCCAAGAGACCCAGTACTTC. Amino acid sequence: CASSQGTDSPQETQYF.